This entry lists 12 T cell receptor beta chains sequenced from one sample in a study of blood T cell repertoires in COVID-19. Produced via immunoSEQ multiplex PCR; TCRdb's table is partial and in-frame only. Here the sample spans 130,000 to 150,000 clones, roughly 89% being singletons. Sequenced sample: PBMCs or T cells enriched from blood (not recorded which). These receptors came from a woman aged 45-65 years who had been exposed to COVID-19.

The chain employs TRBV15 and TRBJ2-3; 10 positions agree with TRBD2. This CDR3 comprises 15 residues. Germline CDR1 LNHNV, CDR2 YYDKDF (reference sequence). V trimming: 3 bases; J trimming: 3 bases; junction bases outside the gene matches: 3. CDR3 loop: CATSSPTSGTDTQYF. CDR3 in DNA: TGTGCCACCAGCAGCCCGACTAGCGGGACAGATACGCAGTATTTT.

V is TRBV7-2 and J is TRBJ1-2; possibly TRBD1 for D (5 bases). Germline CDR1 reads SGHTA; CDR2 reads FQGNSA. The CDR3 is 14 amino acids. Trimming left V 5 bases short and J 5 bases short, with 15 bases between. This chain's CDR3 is CASSPPPGYYGYTF. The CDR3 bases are TGTGCCAGCAGCCCCCCTCCAGGGTATTATGGCTACACCTTC.

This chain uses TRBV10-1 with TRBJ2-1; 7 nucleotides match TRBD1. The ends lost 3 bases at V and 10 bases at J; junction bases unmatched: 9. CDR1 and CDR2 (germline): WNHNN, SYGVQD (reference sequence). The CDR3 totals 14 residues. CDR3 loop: CASSDRGWPGEQFF. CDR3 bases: TGCGCCAGCAGTGACAGGGGGTGGCCCGGCGAGCAGTTCTTC.

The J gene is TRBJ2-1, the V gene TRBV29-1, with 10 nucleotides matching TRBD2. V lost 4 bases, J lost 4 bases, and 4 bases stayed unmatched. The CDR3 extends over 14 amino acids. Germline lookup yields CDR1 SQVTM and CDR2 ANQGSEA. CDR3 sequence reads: CSVGALAGYNEQFF. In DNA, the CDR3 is TGCAGCGTTGGGGCACTAGCGGGATACAATGAGCAGTTCTTC.

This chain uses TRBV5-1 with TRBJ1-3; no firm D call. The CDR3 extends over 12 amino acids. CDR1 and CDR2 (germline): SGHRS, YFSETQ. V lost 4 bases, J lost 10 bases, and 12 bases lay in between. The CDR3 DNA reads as TGCGCCAGCAGCGAAACCCGGGATACCATATATTTT. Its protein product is CASSETRDTIYF.

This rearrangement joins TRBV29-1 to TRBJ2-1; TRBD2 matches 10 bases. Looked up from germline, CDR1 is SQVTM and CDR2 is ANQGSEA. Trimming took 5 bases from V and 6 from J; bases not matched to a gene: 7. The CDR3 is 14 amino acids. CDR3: CSVTMLAGVNEQFF. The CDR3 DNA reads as TGCAGCGTTACCATGCTAGCGGGGGTCAATGAGCAGTTCTTC.

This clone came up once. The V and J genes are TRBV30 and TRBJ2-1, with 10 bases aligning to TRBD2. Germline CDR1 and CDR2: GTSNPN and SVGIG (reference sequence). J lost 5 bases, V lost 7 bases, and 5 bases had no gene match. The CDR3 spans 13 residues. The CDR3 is CASPGLADNEQFF. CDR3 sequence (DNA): TGTGCCTCGCCCGGACTAGCGGACAATGAGCAGTTCTTC. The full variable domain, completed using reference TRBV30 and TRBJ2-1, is SQTIHQWPATLVQPVGSPLSLECTVEGTSNPNLYWYRQAAGRGLQLLFYSVGIGQISSEVPQNLSASRPQDRQFILSSKKLLLSDSGFYLCASPGLADNEQFFGPGTRLTVL.

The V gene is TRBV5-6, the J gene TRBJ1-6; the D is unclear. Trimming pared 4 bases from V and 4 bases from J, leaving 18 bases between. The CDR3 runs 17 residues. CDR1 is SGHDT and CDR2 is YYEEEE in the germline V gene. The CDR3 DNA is TGTGCCAGCAGCCTGGGCCCTAAATCGGGATATAATTCACCCCTCCACTTT. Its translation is CASSLGPKSGYNSPLHF.

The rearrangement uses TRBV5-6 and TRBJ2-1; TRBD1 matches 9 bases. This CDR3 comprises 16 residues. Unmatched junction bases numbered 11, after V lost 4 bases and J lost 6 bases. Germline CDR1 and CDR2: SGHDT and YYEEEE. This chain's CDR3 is CASSHTAGTGTNEQFF. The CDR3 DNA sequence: TGTGCCAGCAGCCACACTGCCGGGACAGGGACCAATGAGCAGTTCTTC. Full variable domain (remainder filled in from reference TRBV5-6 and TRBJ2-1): DAGVTQSPTHLIKTRGQQVTLRCSPKSGHDTVSWYQQALGQGPQFIFQYYEEEERQRGNFPDRFSGHQFPNYSSELNVNALLLGDSALYLCASSHTAGTGTNEQFFGPGTRLTVL.

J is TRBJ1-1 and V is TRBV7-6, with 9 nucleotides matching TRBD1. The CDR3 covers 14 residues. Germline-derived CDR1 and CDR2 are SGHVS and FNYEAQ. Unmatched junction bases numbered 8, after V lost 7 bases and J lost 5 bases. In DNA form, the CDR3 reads TGTGCCAGCAAAGCAGACAGGGGGATGACTGAAGCTTTCTTT. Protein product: CASKADRGMTEAFF.

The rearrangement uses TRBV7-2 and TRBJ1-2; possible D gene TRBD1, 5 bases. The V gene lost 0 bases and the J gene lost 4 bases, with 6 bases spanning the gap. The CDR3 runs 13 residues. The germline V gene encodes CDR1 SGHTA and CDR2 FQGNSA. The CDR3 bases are TGTGCCAGCAGCTTAGCGACAGTCTATGGCTACACCTTC. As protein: CASSLATVYGYTF.

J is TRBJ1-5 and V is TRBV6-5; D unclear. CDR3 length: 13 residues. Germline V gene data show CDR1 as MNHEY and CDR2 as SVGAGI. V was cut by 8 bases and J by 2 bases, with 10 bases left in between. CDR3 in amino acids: CASSPSGNQPQHF. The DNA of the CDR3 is TGTGCCAGCTCCCCCTCAGGCAATCAGCCCCAGCATTTT.